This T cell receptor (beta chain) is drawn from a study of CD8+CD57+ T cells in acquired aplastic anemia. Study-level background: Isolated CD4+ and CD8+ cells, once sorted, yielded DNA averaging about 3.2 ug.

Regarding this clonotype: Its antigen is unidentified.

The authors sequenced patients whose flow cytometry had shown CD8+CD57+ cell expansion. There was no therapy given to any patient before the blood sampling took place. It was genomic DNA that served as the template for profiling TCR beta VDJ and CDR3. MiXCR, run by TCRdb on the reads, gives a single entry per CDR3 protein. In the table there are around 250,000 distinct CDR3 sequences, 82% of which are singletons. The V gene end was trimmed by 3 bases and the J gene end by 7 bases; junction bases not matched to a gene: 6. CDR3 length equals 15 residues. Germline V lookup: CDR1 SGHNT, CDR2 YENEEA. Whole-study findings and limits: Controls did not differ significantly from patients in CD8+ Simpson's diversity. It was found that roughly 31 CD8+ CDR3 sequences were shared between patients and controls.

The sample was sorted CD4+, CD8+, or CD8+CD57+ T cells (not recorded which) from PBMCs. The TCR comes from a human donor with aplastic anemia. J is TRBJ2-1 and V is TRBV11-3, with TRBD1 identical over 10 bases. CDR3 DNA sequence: TGTGCCAGCAGCTTGACAGGGGGCGGGGGGAATGAGCAGTTCTTC. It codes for CASSLTGGGGNEQFF.